Listed below are T cell receptor beta chains from one sample, sequenced in a study of cytomegalovirus exposure and HLA in healthy donors. Profiled with immunoSEQ multiplex PCR; TCRdb holds only in-frame clones, not every one. This sample has 150,000 to 200,000 clones; roughly 86% occur once, and the top ten carry approximately 10%. The specimen sequenced was PBMCs. These receptor sequences come from a woman aged 18-29 years in good health and CMV-seropositive. The CDR3 runs from the conserved cysteine through the conserved F or W. The D gene is left open where the match is weak. The size field is filled for only some rows; it gives once, few, many or a size class.

-,TRBV7-2,TRBD2,TRBJ2-7,16,CASSLVHSSGSYEQYF,TGTGCCAGCAGCTTAGTTCATTCTAGCGGGAGCTACGAGCAGTACTTC
-,TRBV7-6,TRBD1,TRBJ2-5,16,CASSSIYRDRVETQYF,TGTGCCAGCAGCTCTATATACCGGGACAGAGTAGAGACCCAGTACTTC
-,TRBV7-9,TRBD2,TRBJ2-1,15,CASIEASGAYNEQFF,TGTGCCAGCATAGAAGCTAGCGGGGCCTACAATGAGCAGTTCTTC
-,TRBV7-2,-,TRBJ1-4,13,CASSFNRGEKLFF,TGTGCCAGCAGCTTCAACCGCGGTGAAAAACTGTTTTTT
once,TRBV18,TRBD2,TRBJ2-7,14,CASSVSGSSYEQYF,TGTGCCAGCTCCGTTAGCGGGAGCTCCTACGAGCAGTACTTC
-,TRBV19,-,TRBJ2-2,14,CASSIDLGSGELFF,TGTGCCAGTAGTATAGACCTAGGTTCCGGGGAGCTGTTTTTT
-,TRBV7-2,TRBD2,TRBJ2-7,17,CASSPAGVSGSFYEQYF,TGTGCCAGCAGCCCCGCGGGGGTTAGCGGGAGTTTCTACGAGCAGTACTTC
-,TRBV6-4,TRBD1,TRBJ1-1,14,CASSRDRVDTEAFF,TGTGCCAGCAGTCGGGACAGGGTGGACACTGAAGCTTTCTTT
-,TRBV18,-,TRBJ2-2,17,CASSPLWGRRDTGELFF,TGTGCCAGCTCACCCCTCTGGGGGCGTCGGGACACCGGGGAGCTGTTTTTT
-,TRBV28,TRBD2,TRBJ2-7,15,CASSSPGGNTYEQYF,TGTGCCAGCAGTTCCCCGGGGGGGAATACCTACGAGCAGTACTTC
-,TRBV11-2,-,TRBJ2-7,16,CASSWSETGRSYEQYF,TGTGCCAGCAGCTGGTCCGAGACAGGGAGGTCATACGAGCAGTACTTC
-,TRBV29-1,TRBD2,TRBJ2-1,13,CSVSLAGYNEQFF,TGCAGCGTCTCACTAGCGGGGTACAATGAGCAGTTCTTC
-,TRBV9,TRBD2,TRBJ2-3,16,CASSARLAGDRGTQYF,TGTGCCAGCAGCGCCCGACTAGCGGGAGATCGGGGTACGCAGTATTTT
-,TRBV7-2,TRBD2,TRBJ2-1,18,CASSSPTSGITSYNEQFF,TGTGCCAGCAGCTCGCCGACTAGCGGGATCACCTCCTACAATGAGCAGTTCTTC
-,TRBV7-2,TRBD1,TRBJ2-7,15,CASSLGGTGLYEQYF,TGTGCCAGCAGCTTAGGAGGGACAGGGCTCTACGAGCAGTACTTC
-,TRBV18,-,TRBJ1-5,14,CASSPYAGNQPQHF,TGTGCCAGCTCACCATACGCAGGGAATCAGCCCCAGCATTTT